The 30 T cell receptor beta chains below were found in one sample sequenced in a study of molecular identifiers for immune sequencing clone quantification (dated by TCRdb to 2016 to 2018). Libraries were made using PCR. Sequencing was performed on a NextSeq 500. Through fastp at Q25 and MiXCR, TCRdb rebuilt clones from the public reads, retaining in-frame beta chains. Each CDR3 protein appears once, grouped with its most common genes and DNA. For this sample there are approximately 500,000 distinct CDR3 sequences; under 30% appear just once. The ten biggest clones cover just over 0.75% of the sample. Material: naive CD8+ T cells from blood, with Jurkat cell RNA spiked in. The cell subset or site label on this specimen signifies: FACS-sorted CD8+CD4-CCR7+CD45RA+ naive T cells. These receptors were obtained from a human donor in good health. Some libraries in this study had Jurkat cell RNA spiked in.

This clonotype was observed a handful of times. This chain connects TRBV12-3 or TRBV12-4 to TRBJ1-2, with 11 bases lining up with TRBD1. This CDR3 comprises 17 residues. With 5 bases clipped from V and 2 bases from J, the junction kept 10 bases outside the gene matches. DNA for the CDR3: TGTGCCAGCAGTCCGGGGACAGGGGGGCGAGGGAACTATGGCTACACCTTC. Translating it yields CASSPGTGGRGNYGYTF.

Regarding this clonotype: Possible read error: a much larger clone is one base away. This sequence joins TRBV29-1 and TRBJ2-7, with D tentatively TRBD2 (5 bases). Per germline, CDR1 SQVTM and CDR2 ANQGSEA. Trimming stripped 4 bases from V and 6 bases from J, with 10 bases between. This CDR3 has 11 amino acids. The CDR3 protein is CSVVTGCEQYF. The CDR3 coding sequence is TGCAGCGTTGTAACGGGGTGCGAGCAGTACTTC.

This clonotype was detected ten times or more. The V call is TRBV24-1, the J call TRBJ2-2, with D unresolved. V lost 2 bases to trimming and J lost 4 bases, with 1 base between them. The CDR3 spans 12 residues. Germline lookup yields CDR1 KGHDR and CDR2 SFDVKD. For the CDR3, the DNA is TGTGCCACCAGTGATTCCACCGGGGAGCTGTTTTTT. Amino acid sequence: CATSDSTGELFF.

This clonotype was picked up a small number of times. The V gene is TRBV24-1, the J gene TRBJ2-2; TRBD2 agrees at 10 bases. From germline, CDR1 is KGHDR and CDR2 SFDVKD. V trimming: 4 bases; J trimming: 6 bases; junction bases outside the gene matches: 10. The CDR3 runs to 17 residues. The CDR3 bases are TGTGCCACCAGTGAGAATACAGCGGGGGGGCCTTCCGGGGAGCTGTTTTTT. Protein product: CATSENTAGGPSGELFF.

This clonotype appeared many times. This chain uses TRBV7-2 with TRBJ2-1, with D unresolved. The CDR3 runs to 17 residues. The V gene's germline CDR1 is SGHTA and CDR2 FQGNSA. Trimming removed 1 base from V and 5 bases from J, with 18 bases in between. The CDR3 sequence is CASSLGQVDHINNEQFF. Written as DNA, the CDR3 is TGTGCCAGCAGCTTAGGCCAGGTTGACCATATTAACAATGAGCAGTTCTTC.

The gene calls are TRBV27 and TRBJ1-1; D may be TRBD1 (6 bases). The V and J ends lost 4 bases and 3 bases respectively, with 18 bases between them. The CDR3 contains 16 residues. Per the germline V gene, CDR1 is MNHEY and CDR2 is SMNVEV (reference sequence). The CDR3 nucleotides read TGTGCCAGCAGTTCCAACTCAGGGGTCTTGGACACTGAAGCTTTCTTT. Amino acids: CASSSNSGVLDTEAFF.

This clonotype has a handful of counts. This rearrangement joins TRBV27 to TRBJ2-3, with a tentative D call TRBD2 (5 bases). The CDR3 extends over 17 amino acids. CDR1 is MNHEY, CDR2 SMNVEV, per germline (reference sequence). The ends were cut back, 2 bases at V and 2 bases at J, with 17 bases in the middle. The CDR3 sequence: CASSLNSRSGYTDTQYF. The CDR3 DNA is TGTGCCAGCAGTTTAAATTCCAGAAGCGGATACACAGATACGCAGTATTTT.

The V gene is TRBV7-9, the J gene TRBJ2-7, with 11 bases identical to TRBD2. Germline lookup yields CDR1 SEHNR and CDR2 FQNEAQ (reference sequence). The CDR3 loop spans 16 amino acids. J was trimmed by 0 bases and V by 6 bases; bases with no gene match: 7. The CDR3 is CASRNSTSGDSYEQYF. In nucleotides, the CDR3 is TGTGCCAGCAGGAATTCGACTAGCGGGGACTCCTACGAGCAGTACTTC. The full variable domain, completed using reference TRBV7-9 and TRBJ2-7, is DTGVSQNPRHKITKRGQNVTFRCDPISEHNRLYWYRQTLGQGPEFLTYFQNEAQLEKSRLLSDRFSAERPKGSFSTLEIQRTEQGDSAMYLCASRNSTSGDSYEQYFGPGTRLTVT.

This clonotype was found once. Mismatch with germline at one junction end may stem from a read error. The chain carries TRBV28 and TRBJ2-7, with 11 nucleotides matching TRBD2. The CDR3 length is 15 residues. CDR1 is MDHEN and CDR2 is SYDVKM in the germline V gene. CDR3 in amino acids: CAIPPGTSGSGEQHF. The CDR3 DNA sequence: TGTGCCATCCCCCCCGGGACTAGCGGTTCAGGGGAGCAGCACTTC.

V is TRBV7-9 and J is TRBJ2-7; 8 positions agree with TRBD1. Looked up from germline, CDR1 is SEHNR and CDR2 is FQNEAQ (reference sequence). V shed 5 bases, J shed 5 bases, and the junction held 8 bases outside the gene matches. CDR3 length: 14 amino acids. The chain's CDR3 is CASSTVTGGDEQYF. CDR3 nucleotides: TGTGCCAGCAGCACTGTTACAGGGGGAGACGAGCAGTACTTC. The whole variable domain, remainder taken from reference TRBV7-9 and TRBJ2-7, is DTGVSQNPRHKITKRGQNVTFRCDPISEHNRLYWYRQTLGQGPEFLTYFQNEAQLEKSRLLSDRFSAERPKGSFSTLEIQRTEQGDSAMYLCASSTVTGGDEQYFGPGTRLTVT.

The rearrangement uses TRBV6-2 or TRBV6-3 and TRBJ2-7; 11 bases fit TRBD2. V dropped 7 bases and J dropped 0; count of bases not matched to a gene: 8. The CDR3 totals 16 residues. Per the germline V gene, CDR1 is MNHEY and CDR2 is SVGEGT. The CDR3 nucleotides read TGTGCCAGCAAACCTCCGACTAGCGGGGACTCCTACGAGCAGTACTTC. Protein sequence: CASKPPTSGDSYEQYF.

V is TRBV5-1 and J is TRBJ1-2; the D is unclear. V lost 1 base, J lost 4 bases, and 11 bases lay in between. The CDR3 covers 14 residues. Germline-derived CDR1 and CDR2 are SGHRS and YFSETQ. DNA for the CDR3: TGCGCCAGCAGCTTGAACGGGAAAGCCTATGGCTACACCTTC. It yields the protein CASSLNGKAYGYTF.

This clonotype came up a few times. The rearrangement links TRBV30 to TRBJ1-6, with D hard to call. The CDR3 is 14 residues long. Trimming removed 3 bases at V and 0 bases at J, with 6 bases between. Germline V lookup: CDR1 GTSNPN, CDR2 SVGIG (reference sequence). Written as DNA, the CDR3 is TGTGCCTGGAGCGGGGACTCCTATAATTCACCCCTCCACTTT. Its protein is CAWSGDSYNSPLHF.

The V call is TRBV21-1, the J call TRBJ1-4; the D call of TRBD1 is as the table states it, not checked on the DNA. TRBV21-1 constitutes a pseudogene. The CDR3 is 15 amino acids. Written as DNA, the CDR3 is TGTGCCAGCAGCCCGACAGGGGGCGGGCGTGAAAAACTGTTTTTT. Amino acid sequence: CASSPTGGGREKLFF.

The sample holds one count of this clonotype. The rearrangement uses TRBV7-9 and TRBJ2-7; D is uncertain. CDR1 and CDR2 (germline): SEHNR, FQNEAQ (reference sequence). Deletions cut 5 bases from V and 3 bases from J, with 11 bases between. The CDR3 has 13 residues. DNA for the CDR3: TGTGCCAGCAGCCCGTTCGCCGACTACGAGCAGTACTTC. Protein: CASSPFADYEQYF.

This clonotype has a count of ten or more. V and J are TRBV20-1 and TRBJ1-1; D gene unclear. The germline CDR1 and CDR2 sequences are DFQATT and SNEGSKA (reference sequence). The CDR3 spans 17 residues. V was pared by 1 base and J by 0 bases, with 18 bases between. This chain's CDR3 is CSARVIPAPTVNTEAFF. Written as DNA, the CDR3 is TGCAGTGCTAGAGTTATACCGGCCCCGACGGTGAACACTGAAGCTTTCTTT.

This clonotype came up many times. CDR3 residues: CASSRTSGTYTDTQYF. The DNA for the CDR3 is TGTGCCAGCAGCCGGACTAGCGGGACGTACACAGATACGCAGTATTTT. The V call is TRBV28, the J call TRBJ2-3; 12 bases line up with TRBD2. The CDR3 totals 16 residues. The junction had 6 bases not matched to a gene; V was cut back by 6 bases and J by 2 bases. Germline CDR1 is MDHEN and CDR2 is SYDVKM.

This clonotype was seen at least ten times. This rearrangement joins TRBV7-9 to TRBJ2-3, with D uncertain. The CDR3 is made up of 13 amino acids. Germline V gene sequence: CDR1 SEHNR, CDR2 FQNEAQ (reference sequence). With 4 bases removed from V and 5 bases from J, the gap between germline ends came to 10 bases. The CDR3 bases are TGTGCCAGCAGCTCCAAGACTCTAGATACGCAGTATTTT. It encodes CASSSKTLDTQYF.

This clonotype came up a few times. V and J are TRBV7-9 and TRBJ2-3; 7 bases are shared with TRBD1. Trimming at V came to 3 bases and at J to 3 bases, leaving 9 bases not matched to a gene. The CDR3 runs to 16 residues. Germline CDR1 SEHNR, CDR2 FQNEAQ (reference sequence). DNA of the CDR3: TGTGCCAGCAGCTTTACTGCAGGGGGTTTAACAGATACGCAGTATTTT. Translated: CASSFTAGGLTDTQYF.

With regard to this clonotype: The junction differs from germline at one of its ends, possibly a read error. CDR3 nucleotides: TGCGCCAGCAGGGCCAGACAGGGTTCTAGCACAGATTCGCAGTATTTT. Protein sequence: CASRARQGSSTDSQYF. The chain employs TRBV4-1 and TRBJ2-3; the match to TRBD1 covers 7 bases. This CDR3 has 16 amino acids. Germline V CDR1 and CDR2: MGHRA, YSYEKL.

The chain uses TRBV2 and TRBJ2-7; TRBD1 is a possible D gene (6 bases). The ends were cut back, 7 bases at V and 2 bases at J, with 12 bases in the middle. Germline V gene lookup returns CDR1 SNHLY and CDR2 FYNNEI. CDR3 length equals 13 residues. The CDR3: CASTVGAAYEQYF. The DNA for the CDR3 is TGTGCCAGCACTGTGGGGGCTGCCTACGAGCAGTACTTC.

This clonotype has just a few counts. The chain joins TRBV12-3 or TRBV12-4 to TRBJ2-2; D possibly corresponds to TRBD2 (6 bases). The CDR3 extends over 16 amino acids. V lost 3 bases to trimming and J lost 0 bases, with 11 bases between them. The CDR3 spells CASSFGGGSNTGELFF. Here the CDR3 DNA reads TGTGCCAGCAGTTTTGGGGGAGGATCGAACACCGGGGAGCTGTTTTTT.

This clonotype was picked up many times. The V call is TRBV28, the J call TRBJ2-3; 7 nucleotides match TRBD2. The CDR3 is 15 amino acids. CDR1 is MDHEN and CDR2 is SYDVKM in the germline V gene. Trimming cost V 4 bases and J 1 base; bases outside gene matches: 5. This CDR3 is CASSSRLARTDTQYF. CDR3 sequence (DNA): TGTGCCAGCAGTTCCAGACTAGCTCGCACAGATACGCAGTATTTT.

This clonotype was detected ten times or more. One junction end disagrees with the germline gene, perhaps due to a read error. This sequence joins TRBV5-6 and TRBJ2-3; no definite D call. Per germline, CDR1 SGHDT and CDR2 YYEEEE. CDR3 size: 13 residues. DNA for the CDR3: TGCGCCAGCAGCCTTGGGTTGACAGATACGCAGTATTTT. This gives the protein CASSLGLTDTQYF.

The CDR3 coding sequence is TGTGCCAGCCGCCAAAAGGTGGGGGTTTTCCACGAGCAGTACTTC. Amino acids: CASRQKVGVFHEQYF. V usage is TRBV7-2 and J usage is TRBJ2-7, with D perhaps matching TRBD1 or TRBD2 (5 bases each). The ends were cut back, 8 bases at V and 5 bases at J, with 22 bases in the middle. Germline V lookup: CDR1 SGHTA, CDR2 FQGNSA. This CDR3 spans 15 amino acids. The full variable domain, in which reference TRBV7-2 and TRBJ2-7 provide the parts outside the CDR3, is GAGVSQSPSNKVTEKGKDVELRCDPISGHTALYWYRQSLGQGLEFLIYFQGNSAPDKSGLPSDRFSAERTGGSVSTLTIQRTQQEDSAVYLCASRQKVGVFHEQYFGPGTRLTVT.

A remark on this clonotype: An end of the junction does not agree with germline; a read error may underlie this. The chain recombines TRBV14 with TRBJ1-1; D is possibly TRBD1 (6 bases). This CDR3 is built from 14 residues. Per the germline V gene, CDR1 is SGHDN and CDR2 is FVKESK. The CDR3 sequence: CANSQKQGVTEAFF. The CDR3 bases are TGTGCCAACAGCCAAAAACAGGGAGTGACTGAAGCTTTCTTT.

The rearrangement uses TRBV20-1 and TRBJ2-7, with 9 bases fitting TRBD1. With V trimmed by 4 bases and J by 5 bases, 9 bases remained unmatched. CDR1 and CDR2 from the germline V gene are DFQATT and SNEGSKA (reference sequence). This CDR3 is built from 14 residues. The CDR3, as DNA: TGCAGTGCTACGAGCCGGGACAGGGCCGACGAGCAGTACTTC. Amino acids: CSATSRDRADEQYF.

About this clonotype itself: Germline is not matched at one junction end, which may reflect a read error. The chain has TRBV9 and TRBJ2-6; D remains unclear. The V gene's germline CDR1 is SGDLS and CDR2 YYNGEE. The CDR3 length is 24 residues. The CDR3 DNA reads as TGTGTCAGCAGCGTAGAACGTCGACTTGACGGAGATCTCTTACCCCTTAATGGGGCCAACGTCCTGACTTTC. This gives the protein CVSSVERRLDGDLLPLNGANVLTF.

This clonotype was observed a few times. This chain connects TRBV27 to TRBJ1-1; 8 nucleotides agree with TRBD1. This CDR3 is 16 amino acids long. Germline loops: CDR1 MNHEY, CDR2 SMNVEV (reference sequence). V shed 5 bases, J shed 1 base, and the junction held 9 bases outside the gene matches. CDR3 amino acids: CASSEIRGLANTEAFF. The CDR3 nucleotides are TGTGCCAGCAGTGAGATCAGGGGGCTTGCGAACACTGAAGCTTTCTTT.

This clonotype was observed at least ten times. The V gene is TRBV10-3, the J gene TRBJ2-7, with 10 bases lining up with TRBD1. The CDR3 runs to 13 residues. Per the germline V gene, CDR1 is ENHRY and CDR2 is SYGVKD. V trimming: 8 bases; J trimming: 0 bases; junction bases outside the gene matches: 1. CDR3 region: CAIGTGDSYEQYF. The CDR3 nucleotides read TGTGCCATCGGGACAGGGGACTCCTACGAGCAGTACTTC.